The 13 T cell receptor beta chains reported below all come from one sample, sequenced in a study of OX40 agonist ivuxolimab in advanced cancers. Library method: the immunoSEQ multiplex PCR assay. TCRdb holds this immuneACCESS table with in-frame rearrangements only. Some clones are missing; in checked studies, unresolved V genes explain under half, and the rest has no known cause. The table for this sample lists about 100,000 clones; 91% of them were counted only once. Clones ranked in the top ten supply approximately 0.58% of the sample. Here the sequenced sample was CD4+ or CD8+ T cells sorted from blood, taken in a trial of the OX40 agonist ivuxolimab. Receptors were obtained from an adult with an advanced solid tumor such as melanoma, head and neck, liver or kidney cancer.

The chain combines TRBV14 with TRBJ2-2, with a possible D match to TRBD1 (5 bases). Trimming cost V 6 bases and J 3 bases, with 17 bases left between them. Germline loops: CDR1 SGHDN, CDR2 FVKESK. This CDR3 is 16 amino acids long. The CDR3, as DNA: TGTGCCAGCAGTCCCCTCTCCTCGACAGACACCGGGGAGCTGTTTTTT. This sequence encodes CASSPLSSTDTGELFF.

This chain uses TRBV4-2 with TRBJ2-3; TRBD2 agrees at 10 bases. The ends lost 0 bases at V and 1 base at J; junction bases unmatched: 4. The CDR3 length is 17 residues. The V gene's germline CDR1 is LGHNA and CDR2 YNFKEQ. In DNA, the CDR3 is TGTGCCAGCAGCCAAGATAACAGCGGGAGGGGCACAGATACGCAGTATTTT. Translated: CASSQDNSGRGTDTQYF.

The chain couples TRBV4-1 to TRBJ2-1, with TRBD2 identical over 13 bases. Germline V gene sequence: CDR1 MGHRA, CDR2 YSYEKL. The CDR3 contains 17 residues. The J segment lost 2 bases and the V segment lost 2 bases, leaving 3 bases of the junction unmatched. CDR3 protein: CASSQPTSGRAYNEQFF. In DNA form, the CDR3 reads TGCGCCAGCAGCCAACCTACTAGCGGGAGGGCCTACAATGAGCAGTTCTTC.

The chain carries TRBV27 and TRBJ2-1; 13 nucleotides match TRBD2. Looked up from germline, CDR1 is MNHEY and CDR2 is SMNVEV (reference sequence). The CDR3 length is 19 residues. The trim removed 5 bases at V and 4 bases at J, leaving 14 bases unmatched. Here the CDR3 reads CASSMSGLAGRPSYNEQFF. The CDR3 DNA sequence: TGTGCCAGCAGTATGTCGGGACTAGCGGGACGTCCGTCATACAATGAGCAGTTCTTC.

In DNA form, the CDR3 reads TGTGCCACCAGCAGGGAAATAACAGGGAACACTGAAGCTTTCTTT. It encodes CATSREITGNTEAFF. The V gene is TRBV15, the J gene TRBJ1-1; D perhaps matches TRBD1 (5 bases). Looked up from germline, CDR1 is LNHNV and CDR2 is YYDKDF (reference sequence). The CDR3 consists of 15 residues. The germline V and J ends were trimmed by 3 bases and 1 base, with 12 bases remaining between them. The full variable domain, rest sourced from reference TRBV15 and TRBJ1-1, is DAMVIQNPRYQVTQFGKPVTLSCSQTLNHNVMYWYQQKSSQAPKLLFHYYDKDFNNEADTPDNFQSRRPNTSFCFLDIRSPGLGDTAMYLCATSREITGNTEAFFGQGTRLTVV.

V usage is TRBV6-5 and J usage is TRBJ2-5; no reliable D call. Per germline, CDR1 MNHEY and CDR2 SVGAGI. Deletions cut 8 bases from V and 5 bases from J, with 15 bases between. This CDR3 is 13 amino acids long. DNA for the CDR3: TGTGCCAGCGGTCGAGGCTCCTGGGAGACCCAGTACTTC. It translates to CASGRGSWETQYF.

The V call is TRBV27, the J call TRBJ2-2; D not certain. The germline V gene has CDR1 MNHEY and CDR2 SMNVEV (reference sequence). There are 15 residues in the CDR3. The V end was cut by 1 base, the J end by 5 bases, with 11 bases between. The CDR3 region has the DNA TGTGCCAGCAGTTTATTTGCGATCGGGACCGGGGAGCTGTTTTTT. This gives the protein CASSLFAIGTGELFF.

The sample holds a few counts of this clone. The genes are TRBV5-6 and TRBJ1-2; a weak D match, TRBD1 (6 bases). The germline V gene has CDR1 SGHDT and CDR2 YYEEEE. The V end was cut by 4 bases, the J end by 4 bases, with 17 bases between. CDR3 length: 15 residues. In nucleotides, the CDR3 is TGTGCCAGCAGCCGAACCCCACAGGGCCCCTATGGCTACACCTTC. This codes for CASSRTPQGPYGYTF.

The genes are TRBV28 and TRBJ2-5; 12 nucleotides line up with TRBD2. The CDR3 contains 17 residues. The germline gives CDR1 MDHEN, CDR2 SYDVKM. The ends lost 8 bases at V and 4 bases at J; junction bases unmatched: 14. DNA for the CDR3: TGTGCCAGCGGGGGGCTAGCGGGAGGGCGGGAGTCAGAGACCCAGTACTTC. It translates to CASGGLAGGRESETQYF.

In regard to this clone: Other nucleotide sequences from this sample produce the same CDR3. The chain recombines TRBV20-1 with TRBJ1-2; D is perhaps TRBD1 (5 bases). Germline V gene data show CDR1 as DFQATT and CDR2 as SNEGSKA (reference sequence). CDR3 length equals 11 residues. Trimming stripped 5 bases from V and 4 bases from J, with 8 bases between. The CDR3: CSARQGYGYTF. CDR3 in DNA: TGCAGTGCTCGGCAGGGCTATGGCTACACCTTC.

The chain combines TRBV5-6 with TRBJ1-2; no definite D call. CDR3 size: 13 residues. Germline assignment: CDR1 SGHDT and CDR2 YYEEEE. The V end lost 4 bases, the J end lost 3 bases, and 10 bases lay between the germline ends. This CDR3 is CASSSSPDYGYTF. CDR3 nucleotides: TGTGCCAGCAGCAGTTCGCCGGACTATGGCTACACCTTC. Full variable domain (missing parts from reference TRBV5-6 and TRBJ1-2): DAGVTQSPTHLIKTRGQQVTLRCSPKSGHDTVSWYQQALGQGPQFIFQYYEEEERQRGNFPDRFSGHQFPNYSSELNVNALLLGDSALYLCASSSSPDYGYTFGSGTRLTVV.

Regarding this clone: Other DNA sequences from this sample encode an identical CDR3 as well. The chain combines TRBV5-4 with TRBJ2-1, with 9 bases identical to TRBD2. The CDR3 extends over 15 amino acids. Per the germline V gene, CDR1 is SGHNT and CDR2 is YYREEE (reference sequence). V shed 0 bases and J 5 bases; nucleotides not matched to a gene: 3. The CDR3 bases are TGTGCCAGCAGCTTGGGTCTAGCGGGGAACAATGAGCAGTTCTTC. Encoded protein: CASSLGLAGNNEQFF.

The chain uses TRBV4-3 and TRBJ2-7; no reliable D call. The CDR3 has 14 amino acids. Germline assignment: CDR1 LGHNA and CDR2 YSLEER. Trimming stripped 3 bases from V and 0 bases from J, with 9 bases between. CDR3 in amino acids: CASSQARSSYEQYF. The CDR3 bases are TGCGCCAGCAGCCAGGCGCGGAGCTCCTACGAGCAGTACTTC.